The clone carrying this T cell receptor beta chain came up a few times. Its matching antigen is unknown. These data come from a study of beta chain features in type 1 diabetes. Reverse transcription of all isolated RNA meant that expressed TCRB transcripts were sequenced. Repertoires were generated with immunoSEQ multiplex PCR, while TCRdb's copy carries only in-frame clones and drops some. The profile shows 500,000 to 650,000 clones, over 10% of them singletons. This CDR3 contains 14 residues. Between the trimmed V and J ends, which lost 2 bases and 3 bases, there was a span of 14 bases. Per germline, CDR1 SQVTM and CDR2 ANQGSEA. General study points: The study found fewer insertions and more deletions at VDJ junctions in type 1 diabetes patients. All four CD4+ subsets of Type 1 diabetes patients contained TCRB CDR3s that were moderately but significantly shorter.

This clonotype was obtained from a man under 40 with type 1 diabetes. The chain joins TRBV29-1 to TRBJ2-7; D is possibly TRBD1 (6 bases). The sample consisted of naive CD4+ T cells from blood. The CDR3 spells CSVESRGSYYEQYF. The CDR3 DNA reads as TGCAGCGTTGAAAGTAGGGGGTCATACTACGAGCAGTACTTC.